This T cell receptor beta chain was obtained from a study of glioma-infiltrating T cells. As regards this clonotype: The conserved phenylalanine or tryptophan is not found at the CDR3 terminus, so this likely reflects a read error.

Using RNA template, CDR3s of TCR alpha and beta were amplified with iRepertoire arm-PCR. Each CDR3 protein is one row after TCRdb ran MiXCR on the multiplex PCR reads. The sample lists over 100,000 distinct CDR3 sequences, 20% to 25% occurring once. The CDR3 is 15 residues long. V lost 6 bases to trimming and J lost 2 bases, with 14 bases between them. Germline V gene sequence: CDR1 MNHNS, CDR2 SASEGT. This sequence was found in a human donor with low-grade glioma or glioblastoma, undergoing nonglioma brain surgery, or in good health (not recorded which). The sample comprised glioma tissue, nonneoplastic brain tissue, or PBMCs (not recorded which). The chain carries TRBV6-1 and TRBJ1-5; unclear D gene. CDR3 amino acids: CASSFLGWRNQPQHY. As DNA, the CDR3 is TGTGCCAGCAGCTTCTTGGGATGGCGCAATCAGCCCCAGCATTAT.